Below, 12 T cell receptor beta chains from the same sample are listed, as sequenced in a study of cytomegalovirus exposure and HLA in healthy donors. Some clones are missing from TCRdb's copy, which holds only in-frame ones; the method was immunoSEQ multiplex PCR. The repertoire includes some 150,000 clones, about 89% of them detected once, and approximately 2.5% sits in the top ten. The sample was PBMCs. These receptors were obtained from a man younger than 35 in good health and CMV-seropositive.

The chain uses TRBV28 and TRBJ2-1, with TRBD1 matching over 7 bases. Per germline, CDR1 MDHEN and CDR2 SYDVKM. The CDR3 is 16 residues long. Trimming at V came to 4 bases and at J to 2 bases, leaving 8 bases not matched to a gene. The CDR3 nucleotides read TGTGCCAGCAGTTCGGGAATGACAGGGACCTACAATGAGCAGTTCTTC. Translated: CASSSGMTGTYNEQFF.

This clone appeared once. This CDR3 is CASRGKGQSYEQYF. The CDR3 DNA sequence: TGTGCCAGCAGAGGTAAGGGGCAGTCCTACGAGCAGTACTTC. The genes are TRBV11-2 and TRBJ2-7; weak D call: TRBD1 (5 bases). The CDR3 covers 14 residues. Per germline, CDR1 SGHAT and CDR2 FQNNGV. V was cut by 6 bases and J by 1 base, with 13 bases left in between. Combining the CDR3 with reference TRBV11-2 and TRBJ2-7 gives the whole variable domain EAGVAQSPRYKIIEKRQSVAFWCNPISGHATLYWYQQILGQGPKLLIQFQNNGVVDDSQLPKDRFSAERLKGVDSTLKIQPAKLEDSAVYLCASRGKGQSYEQYFGPGTRLTVT.

This clone turned up a few times. This chain uses TRBV4-1 with TRBJ2-7; D remains unclear. The CDR3 runs 15 residues. From germline, CDR1 is MGHRA and CDR2 YSYEKL. V dropped 0 bases and J dropped 0 bases, with 9 bases sitting between them. CDR3: CASSQEEAYSYEQYF. CDR3 nucleotides: TGCGCCAGCAGCCAAGAAGAGGCCTACTCCTACGAGCAGTACTTC.

The chain carries TRBV29-1 and TRBJ2-5, with D uncertain. Germline lookup yields CDR1 SQVTM and CDR2 ANQGSEA. Trimming removed 6 bases from V and 1 base from J, with 9 bases in between. The CDR3 contains 12 residues. DNA of the CDR3: TGCAGCGTATATGAGGCCCAAGAGACCCAGTACTTC. It specifies CSVYEAQETQYF.

The V call is TRBV5-1, the J call TRBJ2-1; 9 bases are shared with TRBD2. CDR1 and CDR2 from the germline V gene are SGHRS and YFSETQ. The length of the CDR3 is 15 residues. V gave up 4 bases and J gave up 3 bases; unmatched junction bases: 5. In DNA form, the CDR3 reads TGCGCCAGCAGCCTTGGACTAGCGAACTACAATGAGCAGTTCTTC. Its translation is CASSLGLANYNEQFF.

The rearrangement uses TRBV9 and TRBJ2-1; TRBD2 matches at 12 bases. The germline CDR1 and CDR2 sequences are SGDLS and YYNGEE. The CDR3 is 16 residues long. J gave up 7 bases and V 6 bases, and 11 bases lay outside the gene matches. The CDR3 loop is CASNGPLAGGWNEQFF. DNA of the CDR3: TGTGCCAGCAACGGCCCACTAGCGGGGGGATGGAATGAGCAGTTCTTC.

Only a few counts were recorded for this clone. The chain combines TRBV6-6 with TRBJ1-2; TRBD1 agrees at 8 bases. This CDR3 has 14 residues. The J segment lost 8 bases and the V segment lost 5 bases, leaving 10 bases of the junction unmatched. The germline gives CDR1 MNHNY, CDR2 SVGAGI (reference sequence). The CDR3 loop is CASSKGQVGSGYTF. The DNA of the CDR3 is TGTGCCAGCAGTAAGGGACAGGTGGGAAGCGGCTACACCTTC.

There are a few counts of this clone. V and J are TRBV5-1 and TRBJ1-1; D might be TRBD1 (6 bases). This CDR3 comprises 14 residues. Trimming left V 4 bases short and J 7 bases short, with 17 bases between. Germline V gene sequence: CDR1 SGHRS, CDR2 YFSETQ. In DNA form, the CDR3 reads TGCGCCAGCAGCCCTGGACAGAACCAGGATGAAGCTTTCTTT. Protein product: CASSPGQNQDEAFF.

The V gene is TRBV28, the J gene TRBJ2-7; TRBD1 aligns across 7 bases. Trimming at V came to 6 bases and at J to 8 bases, leaving 28 bases not matched to a gene. Per the germline V gene, CDR1 is MDHEN and CDR2 is SYDVKM. The CDR3 runs 19 residues. CDR3 in DNA: TGTGCCAGCAGCCTTTACCCCACAGGGGCAGGATTATATAACCGAAAGCAGTACTTC. Amino acids: CASSLYPTGAGLYNRKQYF.

This chain joins TRBV29-1 and TRBJ1-1, with a possible D match to TRBD1 (5 bases). Trimming removed 4 bases from V and 6 bases from J, with 21 bases in between. Per germline, CDR1 SQVTM and CDR2 ANQGSEA. The CDR3 is made up of 15 amino acids. For the CDR3, the DNA is TGCAGCGTTGTTAGTACGGGGGGAGGTGGGGCTGAAGCTTTCTTT. Its translation is CSVVSTGGGGAEAFF.

The J gene is TRBJ1-2, the V gene TRBV9, with D unresolved. Between the trimmed V and J ends, which lost 3 bases and 6 bases, there was a span of 12 bases. The CDR3 is 13 residues long. Germline V gene data show CDR1 as SGDLS and CDR2 as YYNGEE. The CDR3 region has the DNA TGTGCCAGCAGCGCCTATTCCCTAGATGGCTACACCTTC. Translated, it gives CASSAYSLDGYTF.

This clone came up a few times. The rearrangement uses TRBV2 and TRBJ1-5; D uncertain. This CDR3 spans 13 amino acids. The ends were cut back, 6 bases at V and 5 bases at J, with 11 bases in the middle. From germline, CDR1 is SNHLY and CDR2 FYNNEI. CDR3 bases: TGTGCCAGCAGGGTCCTAGAGGATCAGCCCCAGCATTTT. It translates to CASRVLEDQPQHF.